The T cell receptor beta chain under discussion was sequenced for a study of blood T cell repertoires in COVID-19. CDR1 MNHEY and CDR2 SMNVEV come from the germline V gene (reference sequence). CDR3 length equals 15 residues. V gave up 6 bases and J gave up 6 bases; unmatched junction bases: 14. Original methodology: Reference gene primers were amplified, and this amplification served to estimate nucleated cell counts. The table came from immunoSEQ multiplex PCR; TCRdb's copy has only in-frame clones and leaves some out. Clone size and V and J calls were adopted from that table, with D and trimming inferred from the DNA. Of 230,000 or so clones listed, 87% were seen once; the top ten hold 1.5% to 2%. This clone appeared once.

The V call is TRBV27, the J call TRBJ2-7; 7 bases agree with TRBD1. The origin of this receptor is a middle-aged man with active or convalescent COVID-19. Sequences were obtained from peripheral blood. The CDR3 reads CASRSTNFRGSEQYF. As DNA, the CDR3 is TGTGCCAGCAGGTCAACCAATTTCAGGGGGAGCGAGCAGTACTTC.